The 6 T cell receptor beta chains below all came from one sample that was sequenced in a study of blood T cell repertoires in COVID-19. Method: immunoSEQ multiplex PCR; TCRdb's copy keeps in-frame clones and lacks some. The sample includes some 310,000 clones, over 85% of them seen just once. The material sequenced was PBMCs or T cells enriched from blood (not recorded which). The receptors here all came from a woman under 40 who had recovered from COVID-19.

Comments on this clone: Other DNA sequences in the sample encode the same CDR3. The chain joins TRBV6-5 to TRBJ2-3; a possible D gene is TRBD2 (5 bases). The CDR3 has 16 residues. CDR1 and CDR2 (germline): MNHEY, SVGAGI. V was pared by 1 base and J by 0 bases, with 11 bases between. CDR3 sequence: CASSYLAGSSTDTQYF. CDR3 sequence (DNA): TGTGCCAGCAGTTACTTGGCGGGTTCTAGCACAGATACGCAGTATTTT.

V is TRBV27 and J is TRBJ2-7; D not certain. V lost 5 bases and J lost 0, with 11 bases in between. Germline values: CDR1 MNHEY, CDR2 SMNVEV (reference sequence). The length of the CDR3 is 14 residues. CDR3: CASSPYLISYEQYF. The CDR3 nucleotides are TGTGCCAGCAGTCCCTATCTCATCTCCTACGAGCAGTACTTC.

J is TRBJ1-6 and V is TRBV6-4, with a possible D match to TRBD1 (5 bases). Germline V gene lookup returns CDR1 MRHNA and CDR2 SNTAGT. CDR3 length equals 14 residues. V was cut by 4 bases and J by 7 bases, with 11 bases left in between. CDR3 in amino acids: CASSAGYGNSPLHF. The DNA for the CDR3 is TGTGCCAGCAGTGCAGGGTATGGCAATTCACCCCTCCACTTT.

This clone was seen a single time. The V and J genes are TRBV2 and TRBJ2-7; 11 positions agree with TRBD1. The CDR3 extends over 16 amino acids. Germline CDR1 SNHLY, CDR2 FYNNEI. The V and J ends lost 5 bases and 4 bases, in that order; junction bases with no gene match: 10. The DNA of the CDR3 is TGTGCCAGCAGTCCCAACCTCGGGACAGGGGGATACGAGCAGTACTTC. As protein: CASSPNLGTGGYEQYF.

This chain uses TRBV19 with TRBJ2-2, with 9 bases identical to TRBD2. The CDR3 is made up of 15 amino acids. In germline, CDR1 is LNHDA, CDR2 SQIVND (reference sequence). The V gene end was trimmed by 7 bases and the J gene end by 6 bases; junction bases not matched to a gene: 9. In DNA form, the CDR3 reads TGTGCCAGTAAGCTCCTAGCGGGAAGTGCCGGGGAGCTGTTTTTT. This sequence encodes CASKLLAGSAGELFF.

The rearrangement uses TRBV28 and TRBJ2-7, with D hard to call. V was shortened by 1 base and J by 3 bases, with 7 bases between the two germline ends. Germline values: CDR1 MDHEN, CDR2 SYDVKM. CDR3 length: 13 residues. As DNA, the CDR3 is TGTGCCAGCAGTTTATCCGCACACTACGAGCAGTACTTC. Encoded protein: CASSLSAHYEQYF.